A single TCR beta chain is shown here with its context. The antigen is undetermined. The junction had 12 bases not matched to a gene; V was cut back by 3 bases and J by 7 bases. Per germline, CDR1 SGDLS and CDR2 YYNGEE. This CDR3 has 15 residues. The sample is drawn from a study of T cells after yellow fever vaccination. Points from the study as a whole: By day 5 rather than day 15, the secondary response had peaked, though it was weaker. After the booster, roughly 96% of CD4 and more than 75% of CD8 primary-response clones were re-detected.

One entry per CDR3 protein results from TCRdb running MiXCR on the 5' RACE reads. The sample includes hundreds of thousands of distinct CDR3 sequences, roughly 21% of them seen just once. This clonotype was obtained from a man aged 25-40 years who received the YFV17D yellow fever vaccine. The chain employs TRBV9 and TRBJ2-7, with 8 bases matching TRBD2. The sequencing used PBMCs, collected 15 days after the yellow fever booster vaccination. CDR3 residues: CASSAGAAGALEQYF. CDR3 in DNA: TGTGCCAGCAGCGCCGGAGCAGCGGGAGCATTAGAGCAGTACTTC.